These 18 T cell receptor beta chains originate from one sample sequenced in a study of memory CD4+ T cells and cytomegalovirus serostatus. Method: immunoSEQ multiplex PCR; TCRdb's copy keeps in-frame clones and lacks some. This sample has 30,000 to 40,000 clones; around 80% occur once, and the top ten carry about 5.8%. The sort gate was single viable CD3+CD4+CD8-CD45RO+ cells for memory CD4+ T cells. Sequenced: memory CD4+ T cells from blood. The source is an adult in good health and CMV-seropositive.

The chain carries TRBV7-6 and TRBJ1-2; no reliable D call. V was pared by 6 bases and J by 10 bases, with 27 bases between. The CDR3 is made up of 16 amino acids. The germline gives CDR1 SGHVS, CDR2 FNYEAQ. The CDR3 region is CASRRNPTGPHSDYTF. The CDR3 bases are TGTGCCAGCAGGCGAAATCCCACCGGGCCCCATTCCGACTACACCTTC.

The gene calls are TRBV6-5 and TRBJ2-2; a weak D match, TRBD2 (6 bases). Between the trimmed V and J ends, which lost 6 bases and 6 bases, there was a span of 17 bases. The CDR3 runs 15 residues. Per germline, CDR1 MNHEY and CDR2 SVGAGI. In nucleotides, the CDR3 is TGTGCCAGCAGAGGCGGGGCATTAATGGCCGGGGAGCTGTTTTTT. This gives the protein CASRGGALMAGELFF.

The chain employs TRBV5-1 and TRBJ2-6; TRBD1 aligns across 11 bases. Germline trimming cut 4 bases from V and 1 base from J; bases unmatched to any gene: 10. Germline CDR1 and CDR2: SGHRS and YFSETQ. CDR3 length: 19 amino acids. CDR3 sequence reads: CASSIGTGGSMSGANVLTF. The DNA for the CDR3 is TGCGCCAGCAGCATCGGGACAGGGGGATCTATGTCTGGGGCCAACGTCCTGACTTTC.

The chain employs TRBV6-4 and TRBJ2-3; 10 nucleotides line up with TRBD2. This CDR3 is 19 amino acids long. CDR1 and CDR2 (germline): MRHNA, SNTAGT. Germline trimming cut 5 bases from V and 0 bases from J; bases unmatched to any gene: 14. The CDR3 nucleotides are TGTGCCAGCAGTCCAAAACCACTACTAGCGGGAACTAGCACAGATACGCAGTATTTT. It codes for CASSPKPLLAGTSTDTQYF.

The CDR3 loop reads CASSFSAGGYNEQFF. CDR3 nucleotide sequence: TGTGCCAGCAGCTTCTCTGCGGGAGGCTACAATGAGCAGTTCTTC. The J gene is TRBJ2-1, the V gene TRBV7-6; 8 bases agree with TRBD2. J lost 3 bases, V lost 3 bases, and 4 bases had no gene match. Germline CDR1 is SGHVS and CDR2 is FNYEAQ. This CDR3 has 15 residues.

The rearrangement uses TRBV29-1 and TRBJ2-1; a possible D gene is TRBD1 (5 bases). Trimming pared 8 bases from V and 3 bases from J, leaving 8 bases between. The CDR3 contains 11 residues. From germline, CDR1 is SQVTM and CDR2 ANQGSEA. CDR3 DNA sequence: TGCAGCCCCAGGGTCTACAATGAGCAGTTCTTC. It codes for CSPRVYNEQFF.

This CDR3 is CASSQESGGPVGEQFF. The DNA for the CDR3 is TGTGCCAGCAGCCAAGAGTCGGGGGGGCCGGTGGGTGAGCAGTTCTTC. The J gene is TRBJ2-1, the V gene TRBV4-2, with 8 bases identical to TRBD2. The CDR3 contains 16 residues. V shed 0 bases, J shed 9 bases, and the junction held 10 bases outside the gene matches. Germline-derived CDR1 and CDR2 are LGHNA and YNFKEQ.

This clone was seen a few times. The chain couples TRBV5-6 to TRBJ1-2, with TRBD1 matching 10 bases. Germline V lookup: CDR1 SGHDT, CDR2 YYEEEE. V dropped 4 bases and J dropped 8; count of bases not matched to a gene: 5. The CDR3 is 13 amino acids. CDR3 protein: CASSEGQGTGYTF. CDR3 nucleotides: TGTGCCAGCAGCGAGGGACAGGGGACAGGCTACACCTTC.

The V call is TRBV18, the J call TRBJ2-7; D call uncertain. The CDR3 is made up of 13 amino acids. Looked up from germline, CDR1 is KGHSH and CDR2 is LQKENI. V was pared by 4 bases and J by 5 bases, with 12 bases between. For the CDR3, the DNA is TGTGCCAGCTCACTAGGCGGAGAAAACGAGCAGTACTTC. It codes for CASSLGGENEQYF.

This chain links TRBV11-3 with TRBJ1-1; 7 positions match TRBD1. The length of the CDR3 is 12 residues. CDR1 is SGHNT, CDR2 YENEEA, per germline. V dropped 6 bases and J dropped 4; count of bases not matched to a gene: 2. The CDR3 DNA reads TGTGCCAGCAGACAGGGGAGCACTGAAGCTTTCTTT. Encoded protein: CASRQGSTEAFF.

The V and J genes are TRBV29-1 and TRBJ1-2; 9 bases agree with TRBD1. The germline gives CDR1 SQVTM, CDR2 ANQGSEA. Trimming cost V 6 bases and J 3 bases; bases outside gene matches: 14. There are 16 residues in the CDR3. CDR3 protein: CSVERQGESVYYGYTF. As DNA, the CDR3 is TGCAGCGTAGAGAGACAGGGGGAATCCGTATACTATGGCTACACCTTC.

The chain recombines TRBV5-6 with TRBJ1-5; 9 bases agree with TRBD1. The CDR3 consists of 15 residues. The junction had 6 bases not matched to a gene; V was cut back by 4 bases and J by 4 bases. Germline CDR1 and CDR2: SGHDT and YYEEEE. CDR3 residues: CASSRGTGPNQPQHF. The DNA of the CDR3 is TGTGCCAGCAGCCGAGGGACAGGGCCAAATCAGCCCCAGCATTTT.

V gene TRBV7-9 combines with J gene TRBJ1-6, with 7 positions matching TRBD1. The CDR3 sequence is 14 residues long. The ends lost 4 bases at V and 10 bases at J; junction bases unmatched: 7. From germline, CDR1 is SEHNR and CDR2 FQNEAQ (reference sequence). CDR3 region: CASSSGTDSSPLHF. In DNA form, the CDR3 reads TGTGCCAGCAGCTCAGGGACAGATTCGTCACCCCTCCACTTT.

The CDR3 loop reads CASSLRPAGVEEQFF. The DNA of the CDR3 is TGCGCCAGCAGCCTCAGGCCAGCGGGAGTAGAAGAGCAGTTCTTC. The gene calls are TRBV4-3 and TRBJ2-1; 8 nucleotides align to TRBD2. This CDR3 has 15 amino acids. In germline, CDR1 is LGHNA, CDR2 YSLEER. Unmatched junction bases numbered 12, after V lost 4 bases and J lost 10 bases.

The chain is built from TRBV28 and TRBJ1-5; TRBD1 is a possible D gene (6 bases). This CDR3 is built from 14 residues. Trimming pared 1 base from V and 7 bases from J, leaving 11 bases between. The V gene's germline CDR1 is MDHEN and CDR2 SYDVKM. CDR3 DNA sequence: TGTGCCAGCAGTTTATCGGGGGCAGGACAGCCCCAGCATTTT. This translates into CASSLSGAGQPQHF.

The V gene is TRBV5-4, the J gene TRBJ1-2; D not certain. Germline loops: CDR1 SGHNT, CDR2 YYREEE (reference sequence). V shed 7 bases and J shed 4 bases, with 20 bases lying between them. The CDR3 loop spans 15 amino acids. DNA of the CDR3: TGTGCCAGCTCTCGGGTGGAGGCGGATATCTATGGCTACACCTTC. It codes for CASSRVEADIYGYTF.

This chain uses TRBV2 with TRBJ1-6; D uncertain. V shed 6 bases and J shed 8 bases, with 14 bases lying between them. CDR1 is SNHLY, CDR2 FYNNEI, per germline. The CDR3 has 14 residues. The CDR3 reads CASSRTRRDSPLHF. The CDR3 coding sequence is TGTGCCAGCAGCAGGACGAGGAGGGATTCACCCCTCCACTTT.

The V and J genes are TRBV28 and TRBJ1-1; 11 bases match TRBD1. The ends lost 6 bases at V and 4 bases at J; junction bases unmatched: 4. The CDR3 consists of 14 residues. Germline CDR1 is MDHEN and CDR2 is SYDVKM. The chain's CDR3 is CASSTGTGGTEAFF. The CDR3 DNA sequence: TGTGCCAGCAGCACCGGGACAGGGGGCACTGAAGCTTTCTTT.